A single sample is the source of the 3 T cell receptor beta chains below, sequenced in a study of T cell changes during pregnancy in multiple sclerosis. Sequenced by immunoSEQ multiplex PCR; TCRdb stores in-frame clones only, minus some. The sample carries 40,000 to 50,000 clones, less than 95% recorded once. Sequenced material: CD4+ T cells from peripheral blood mononuclear cells, taken in the third trimester of pregnancy. The receptors were sampled from a female donor with multiple sclerosis, enrolled in a pregnancy study.

The V and J genes are TRBV10-3 and TRBJ1-4; D call uncertain. The germline V gene has CDR1 ENHRY and CDR2 SYGVKD. The CDR3 covers 15 residues. V was cut by 0 bases and J by 0 bases, with 5 bases left in between. CDR3 protein: CAISESTSTNEKLFF. The CDR3 region has the DNA TGTGCCATCAGTGAGTCGACTTCAACTAATGAAAAACTGTTTTTT.

The chain combines TRBV5-8 with TRBJ2-6, with D hard to call. The V end was cut by 1 base, the J end by 0 bases, with 11 bases between. CDR3 length: 17 residues. Germline CDR1 SGHTS, CDR2 YDEGEE. CDR3 nucleotide sequence: TGTGCCAGCAGCTTGTCTAAAGTTCACTCTGGGGCCAACGTCCTGACTTTC. It yields the protein CASSLSKVHSGANVLTF.

This chain links TRBV2 with TRBJ2-7; D unresolved. The V gene lost 6 bases and the J gene lost 2 bases, with 14 bases spanning the gap. CDR3 length equals 14 residues. Germline CDR1 and CDR2: SNHLY and FYNNEI. The CDR3: CASSIDKFAYEQYF. The DNA for the CDR3 is TGTGCCAGCAGCATTGACAAGTTCGCCTACGAGCAGTACTTC.